The 20 T cell receptor beta chains listed next were all sequenced from one sample in a study of cytomegalovirus exposure and HLA in healthy donors. Generated by immunoSEQ multiplex PCR, the TCRdb table keeps only in-frame clones and is missing some. The table records approximately 200,000 clones, 81% of them present only once. Sequenced material: PBMCs. These receptors originate from a woman aged 30 to 39 in good health and CMV-seronegative.

The chain joins TRBV29-1 to TRBJ2-5; 9 bases match TRBD2. This CDR3 is 18 amino acids long. V shed 0 bases, J shed 7 bases, and the junction held 18 bases outside the gene matches. Germline V gene sequence: CDR1 SQVTM, CDR2 ANQGSEA. The CDR3 sequence is CSVEDREVSGGRMGTQYF. In nucleotides, the CDR3 is TGCAGCGTTGAAGATAGGGAGGTTAGCGGGGGCCGGATGGGGACCCAGTACTTC.

The genes are TRBV27 and TRBJ2-1; D gene unclear. The V gene's germline CDR1 is MNHEY and CDR2 SMNVEV (reference sequence). Trimming left V 0 bases short and J 7 bases short, with 7 bases between. The CDR3 loop spans 13 amino acids. In DNA form, the CDR3 reads TGTGCCAGCAGTTTATCTATCTTAAATGAGCAGTTCTTC. Amino acids: CASSLSILNEQFF.

This chain joins TRBV10-2 and TRBJ1-1, with D perhaps matching TRBD1 (6 bases). This CDR3 is built from 17 residues. V lost 6 bases, J lost 5 bases, and 25 bases lay in between. Germline V gene data show CDR1 as WSHSY and CDR2 as SAAADI. The chain's CDR3 is CASRGLTGKPLGTEAFF. Written as DNA, the CDR3 is TGCGCCAGCAGAGGTTTGACAGGCAAACCCCTGGGGACTGAAGCTTTCTTT.

The chain employs TRBV6-1 and TRBJ2-1, with 9 nucleotides matching TRBD2. CDR1 and CDR2 (germline): MNHNS, SASEGT. There are 15 residues in the CDR3. The V and J ends lost 7 bases and 8 bases, in that order; junction bases with no gene match: 12. The CDR3 nucleotides read TGTGCCAGCACCTCTGGCGGGGGGGCCGGCTATGAGCAGTTCTTC. Translating it yields CASTSGGGAGYEQFF.

The chain recombines TRBV2 with TRBJ1-5; D gene ambiguous. From germline, CDR1 is SNHLY and CDR2 FYNNEI. The V gene lost 4 bases and the J gene lost 5 bases, with 9 bases spanning the gap. The CDR3 covers 13 residues. CDR3 nucleotides: TGTGCCAGCAGTGTGCGTCCGGATCAGCCCCAGCATTTT. Translated, it gives CASSVRPDQPQHF.

This chain joins TRBV13 and TRBJ1-1; 9 bases align to TRBD1. The germline gives CDR1 PRHDT, CDR2 FYEKMQ (reference sequence). V trimming: 5 bases; J trimming: 0 bases; junction bases outside the gene matches: 10. The CDR3 extends over 17 amino acids. The CDR3 DNA follows: TGTGCCAGCAGCCTAGCCGGGACAGGGATAATGAACACTGAAGCTTTCTTT. Translating gives CASSLAGTGIMNTEAFF.

V gene TRBV27 combines with J gene TRBJ2-2; 8 nucleotides agree with TRBD1. Germline CDR1 is MNHEY and CDR2 is SMNVEV (reference sequence). The CDR3 spans 15 residues. The V and J ends lost 9 bases and 7 bases, in that order; junction bases with no gene match: 13. The CDR3 region is CARRGWTGKGGELFF. The CDR3 nucleotides are TGTGCCAGGAGGGGCTGGACAGGGAAAGGCGGGGAGCTGTTTTTT.

The V and J genes are TRBV7-3 and TRBJ1-6; D uncertain. Germline-derived CDR1 and CDR2 are SGHTA and FQGTGA. With 5 bases removed from V and 10 bases from J, the gap between germline ends came to 15 bases. The CDR3 has 14 amino acids. CDR3 protein: CASSGAGGSSPLHF. The CDR3 DNA follows: TGTGCCAGCAGCGGAGCGGGAGGGTCCTCACCCCTCCACTTT.

The chain is built from TRBV29-1 and TRBJ2-7, with D maybe TRBD2 (5 bases). The length of the CDR3 is 11 residues. The germline gives CDR1 SQVTM, CDR2 ANQGSEA. V was trimmed by 4 bases and J by 4 bases, leaving 8 bases between them. This CDR3 reads CSVGEKYEQYF. The CDR3 DNA reads as TGCAGCGTTGGGGAGAAATACGAGCAGTACTTC.

This chain links TRBV19 with TRBJ1-5; 9 nucleotides line up with TRBD1. This CDR3 is 14 amino acids long. V was pared by 6 bases and J by 5 bases, with 5 bases of the junction left unmatched. Germline lookup yields CDR1 LNHDA and CDR2 SQIVND (reference sequence). Here the CDR3 reads CASRWTGAYQPQHF. CDR3 sequence (DNA): TGTGCCAGTAGGTGGACAGGGGCTTATCAGCCCCAGCATTTT.

The CDR3 region is CASNEGGAPNEKLFF. The CDR3 nucleotides read TGTGCCAGCAATGAGGGCGGGGCGCCGAATGAAAAACTGTTTTTT. The V call is TRBV25-1, the J call TRBJ1-4; D is perhaps TRBD1 (5 bases). The CDR3 has 15 residues. V lost 7 bases and J lost 5, with 17 bases in between. Germline V gene lookup returns CDR1 MGHDK and CDR2 SYGVNS.

The rearrangement links TRBV9 to TRBJ1-4; a possible D gene is TRBD1 (6 bases). Trimming stripped 0 bases from V and 5 bases from J, with 14 bases between. In germline, CDR1 is SGDLS, CDR2 YYNGEE. The CDR3 runs 16 residues. The CDR3 here is CASSVAPGQGNEKLFF. Written as DNA, the CDR3 is TGTGCCAGCAGCGTAGCTCCGGGGCAGGGGAATGAAAAACTGTTTTTT.

The rearrangement links TRBV5-1 to TRBJ2-6; D is perhaps TRBD1 (5 bases). Germline values: CDR1 SGHRS, CDR2 YFSETQ. V shed 1 base and J shed 0 bases, with 11 bases lying between them. The CDR3 sequence is 17 residues long. The CDR3 nucleotides read TGCGCCAGCAGCTTGTTAGGGGCCCGCTCTGGGGCCAACGTCCTGACTTTC. Amino acid sequence: CASSLLGARSGANVLTF.

The V call is TRBV7-6, the J call TRBJ2-7; 8 nucleotides line up with TRBD1. CDR1 and CDR2 from the germline V gene are SGHVS and FNYEAQ. V shed 5 bases and J 3 bases; nucleotides not matched to a gene: 9. This CDR3 has 15 amino acids. The CDR3 region has the DNA TGTGCCAGCAGCCTGGCGGACAGGGACAGCTACGAGCAGTACTTC. This codes for CASSLADRDSYEQYF.

V usage is TRBV7-9 and J usage is TRBJ2-2; D ambiguous. The V end lost 4 bases, the J end lost 4 bases, and 16 bases lay between the germline ends. CDR1 and CDR2 from the germline V gene are SEHNR and FQNEAQ (reference sequence). This CDR3 region has 16 residues. The CDR3 region has the DNA TGTGCCAGCAGCTCTGCGATGCGGCTTAGCACCGGGGAGCTGTTTTTT. Encoded protein: CASSSAMRLSTGELFF.

The chain combines TRBV2 with TRBJ1-2; 7 nucleotides line up with TRBD1. V shed 4 bases and J 4 bases; nucleotides not matched to a gene: 6. Germline values: CDR1 SNHLY, CDR2 FYNNEI. CDR3 length: 14 residues. CDR3 DNA sequence: TGTGCCAGCAGTGTCCGGGACAGCGTCTATGGCTACACCTTC. Translated, it gives CASSVRDSVYGYTF.

V gene TRBV9 combines with J gene TRBJ2-5; 8 bases line up with TRBD2. CDR1 and CDR2 (germline): SGDLS, YYNGEE. The CDR3 loop spans 15 amino acids. V gave up 4 bases and J gave up 2 bases; unmatched junction bases: 7. CDR3 nucleotide sequence: TGTGCCAGCAGCAGAAGCGGGGGAGATCAAGAGACCCAGTACTTC. This gives the protein CASSRSGGDQETQYF. The full variable domain, in which reference TRBV9 and TRBJ2-5 provide the parts outside the CDR3, is DSGVTQTPKHLITATGQRVTLRCSPRSGDLSVYWYQQSLDQGLQFLIQYYNGEERAKGNILERFSAQQFPDLHSELNLSSLELGDSALYFCASSRSGGDQETQYFGPGTRLLVL.

The chain carries TRBV12-5 and TRBJ1-1; D might be TRBD1 (6 bases). This CDR3 region has 13 residues. CDR1 LGHNT and CDR2 FRNRAP come from the germline V gene. The V end lost 5 bases, the J end lost 11 bases, and 18 bases lay between the germline ends. The CDR3 DNA reads TGTGCTAGTGGTCAACCTCCCGGGACAACGGCTTTCTTT. As protein: CASGQPPGTTAFF.

This clone was counted a single time. The J gene is TRBJ1-4, the V gene TRBV6-5; D not certain. Germline V gene data show CDR1 as MNHEY and CDR2 as SVGAGI. Trimming cost V 6 bases and J 5 bases, with 7 bases left between them. The CDR3 length is 12 residues. The CDR3 here is CASRFQNEKLFF. Written as DNA, the CDR3 is TGTGCCAGCAGATTCCAGAATGAAAAACTGTTTTTT.

This chain joins TRBV5-6 and TRBJ1-5; 7 bases align to TRBD1. This CDR3 region has 19 residues. After removal of 0 bases from V and 5 bases from J, the junction contained 17 bases not matched to a gene. Germline assignment: CDR1 SGHDT and CDR2 YYEEEE. The CDR3 DNA reads TGTGCCAGCAGCTTGGACGGCAGGGGGTTTGGATTTTGGGATCAGCCCCAGCATTTT. It specifies CASSLDGRGFGFWDQPQHF.